This TCR beta chain is from a study of blood T cell repertoires in COVID-19. Study-level background: COVID-19 samples collected from the United States, Italy and Spain covered acute and convalescent phases. PBMCs, B-cell-depleted T cells, or T cells were the source of the cDNA or gDNA that made up the material.

Assay used: immunoSEQ multiplex PCR; TCRdb lists only in-frame clones, some missing. The sample lists fewer than 450,000 clones, under 95% seen once, with around 3.5% in the top ten. Per germline, CDR1 LNHDA and CDR2 SQIVND (reference sequence). The CDR3 is 12 amino acids. The ends lost 11 bases at V and 2 bases at J; junction bases unmatched: 5. Sequencing was carried out using peripheral blood. The receptor's source is a woman between 18 and 29 years old who had recovered from COVID-19. The rearrangement joins TRBV19 to TRBJ1-2; TRBD1 matches at 7 bases. The CDR3 region is CAGRDSNYGYTF. In nucleotides, the CDR3 is TGTGCCGGCCGGGACAGCAACTATGGCTACACCTTC.